This entry features one T cell receptor beta chain sequence. Its specificity is unknown. V lost 5 bases, J lost 2 bases, and 10 bases lay in between. CDR3 length: 13 residues. Germline CDR1 DFQATT, CDR2 SNEGSKA (reference sequence). The data are from a study of metastatic and nonmetastatic thyroid tumors. Across the whole study: Both malignant and benign thyroid patients supplied peripheral blood and tumor or nodule tissue samples, across which the repertoires of these patients were then compared.

Using MiXCR, TCRdb reanalyzed the PCR reads. This sample has 7,700 or so clones, with approximately 29% found just once. Ahead of thyroid surgery, no patient had received treatment of any kind. Notes on the study in general: Significantly greater TCR beta diversity was reportedly found in malignant thyroid tumors than in benign nodules (in blood and tumor).

This receptor was obtained from a female donor with papillary thyroid cancer or a benign thyroid nodule (not recorded which). Some clones in this sample may be carry-over from other donors' samples. The J gene is TRBJ1-3, the V gene TRBV20-1, with D maybe TRBD1 (6 bases). Sequenced material: tumor tissue. CDR3 region: CSAAWTAGNTIYF. CDR3 coding DNA: TGCAGTGCTGCCTGGACAGCTGGAAACACCATATATTTT.